This passage covers 28 T cell receptor beta chains from one sample sequenced in a study of cytomegalovirus exposure and HLA in healthy donors. Generated by immunoSEQ multiplex PCR, the TCRdb table keeps only in-frame clones and is missing some. Among under 400,000 clones listed, roughly 89% were seen once. The sample was PBMCs. Source of these receptors: a woman between 18 and 29 years old in good health and CMV-seronegative.

V is TRBV28 and J is TRBJ1-5; D not resolved. V was clipped by 6 bases and J by 0 bases, with 9 bases between them. Germline V gene data show CDR1 as MDHEN and CDR2 as SYDVKM. The CDR3 is 14 residues long. The CDR3 nucleotides are TGTGCCAGCAGCCGGTTCCTTAGCAATCAGCCCCAGCATTTT. Translating it yields CASSRFLSNQPQHF.

The V gene is TRBV18, the J gene TRBJ2-1; the match to TRBD1 covers 10 bases. Germline values: CDR1 KGHSH, CDR2 LQKENI. V lost 3 bases and J lost 10; bases outside the gene matches: 12. This CDR3 is built from 16 residues. CDR3 residues: CASSPAGTGVFSEQFF. The DNA for the CDR3 is TGTGCCAGCTCACCGGCCGGGACAGGGGTATTTTCCGAGCAGTTCTTC.

This clone was counted between two and nine times. This chain uses TRBV5-5 with TRBJ2-7; 11 positions match TRBD1. CDR3 length: 15 amino acids. Germline CDR1 SGHKS, CDR2 YYEKEE (reference sequence). V trimming: 4 bases; J trimming: 3 bases; junction bases outside the gene matches: 6. For the CDR3, the DNA is TGTGCCAGCAGCAAGGGACAGGGGGTCGGCTACGAGCAGTACTTC. Translation gives CASSKGQGVGYEQYF.

The J gene is TRBJ2-3, the V gene TRBV18; the match to TRBD1 covers 8 bases. V trimming: 3 bases; J trimming: 2 bases; junction bases outside the gene matches: 4. The germline V gene has CDR1 KGHSH and CDR2 LQKENI. The CDR3 is 15 residues long. The CDR3 DNA is TGTGCCAGCTCACCCCAGGGGGCGGACACAGATACGCAGTATTTT. Translating it yields CASSPQGADTDTQYF.

CDR3 DNA sequence: TGTGCCAGTACCCAGGATAGGCAGCCCCAGCATTTT. Protein: CASTQDRQPQHF. The chain joins TRBV19 to TRBJ1-5; no definite D call. Germline V lookup: CDR1 LNHDA, CDR2 SQIVND (reference sequence). CDR3 size: 12 residues. V lost 7 bases and J lost 7, with 11 bases in between.

This chain uses TRBV2 with TRBJ1-5; 8 bases match TRBD1. V lost 9 bases, J lost 5 bases, and 9 bases stayed unmatched. The CDR3 runs 14 residues. Germline CDR1 SNHLY, CDR2 FYNNEI. This chain's CDR3 is CASTLQGAYQPQHF. The CDR3 DNA reads TGTGCCAGTACCCTCCAGGGGGCGTATCAGCCCCAGCATTTT.

V gene TRBV18 combines with J gene TRBJ1-1, with 9 bases aligning to TRBD1. This CDR3 has 16 residues. CDR1 KGHSH and CDR2 LQKENI come from the germline V gene. V shed 4 bases and J 3 bases; nucleotides not matched to a gene: 9. The CDR3 nucleotides read TGTGCCAGCTCACTCCGGGACAGGGCTTGGGACACTGAAGCTTTCTTT. Its translation: CASSLRDRAWDTEAFF.

The V gene is TRBV15, the J gene TRBJ1-2; D unresolved. In germline, CDR1 is LNHNV, CDR2 YYDKDF (reference sequence). The V end was cut by 0 bases, the J end by 7 bases, with 21 bases between. The CDR3 has 17 residues. The CDR3 nucleotides read TGTGCCACCAGCAGAGATCCTTCCCGCGACATCCGGATTGGCTACACCTTC. It translates to CATSRDPSRDIRIGYTF. The entire variable domain, with the rest obtained from reference TRBV15 and TRBJ1-2, is as follows: DAMVIQNPRYQVTQFGKPVTLSCSQTLNHNVMYWYQQKSSQAPKLLFHYYDKDFNNEADTPDNFQSRRPNTSFCFLDIRSPGLGDTAMYLCATSRDPSRDIRIGYTFGSGTRLTVV.

This sequence joins TRBV10-3 and TRBJ2-7, with 7 bases fitting TRBD1. The CDR3 runs 12 residues. The germline CDR1 and CDR2 sequences are ENHRY and SYGVKD. J was trimmed by 2 bases and V by 9 bases; bases with no gene match: 4. In nucleotides, the CDR3 is TGTGCCATTGGGACAGCTACCTACGAGCAGTACTTC. Residues: CAIGTATYEQYF.

This chain connects TRBV29-1 to TRBJ1-4, with 7 bases identical to TRBD1. The V gene end was trimmed by 2 bases and the J gene end by 3 bases; junction bases not matched to a gene: 0. Per germline, CDR1 SQVTM and CDR2 ANQGSEA. The CDR3 spans 13 residues. The CDR3 spells CSVERGPNEKLFF. DNA of the CDR3: TGCAGCGTTGAAAGGGGGCCTAATGAAAAACTGTTTTTT.

This clone was seen a handful of times. The chain employs TRBV28 and TRBJ2-7; 9 positions match TRBD2. The CDR3 extends over 18 amino acids. V lost 6 bases to trimming and J lost 3 bases; unmatched junction nucleotides: 18. Germline values: CDR1 MDHEN, CDR2 SYDVKM. CDR3 amino acids: CASSLPGGGASGNYEQYF. For the CDR3, the DNA is TGTGCCAGCAGCCTACCCGGAGGGGGGGCTAGCGGGAACTACGAGCAGTACTTC. The variable domain in full, completed from reference TRBV28 and TRBJ2-7, reads DVKVTQSSRYLVKRTGEKVFLECVQDMDHENMFWYRQDPGLGLRLIYFSYDVKMKEKGDIPEGYSVSREKKERFSLILESASTNQTSMYLCASSLPGGGASGNYEQYFGPGTRLTVT.

This chain uses TRBV28 with TRBJ2-7, with D possibly matching TRBD1 (5 bases). The CDR3 sequence is 14 residues long. Germline-derived CDR1 and CDR2 are MDHEN and SYDVKM. V lost 6 bases and J 3 bases, leaving 15 bases between the germline ends. The CDR3: CASRLSTVRYEQYF. The CDR3 DNA reads TGTGCCAGCAGGCTTTCGACAGTCCGCTACGAGCAGTACTTC.

The V and J genes are TRBV6-5 and TRBJ1-4; the D is unclear. Per germline, CDR1 MNHEY and CDR2 SVGAGI. The CDR3 has 15 residues. V lost 6 bases to trimming and J lost 0 bases, with 11 bases between them. The CDR3 is CASSPEGATNEKLFF. CDR3 sequence (DNA): TGTGCCAGCAGCCCCGAGGGAGCAACTAATGAAAAACTGTTTTTT.

V and J are TRBV2 and TRBJ1-2; D perhaps matches TRBD1 (5 bases). V lost 6 bases to trimming and J lost 5 bases, with 19 bases between them. CDR1 and CDR2 (germline): SNHLY, FYNNEI. This CDR3 region has 15 residues. CDR3 sequence (DNA): TGTGCCAGCAGCGCCAGTACAGGCCCCGTTTATGGCTACACCTTC. Protein product: CASSASTGPVYGYTF.

This clone was found once. This sequence joins TRBV28 and TRBJ2-7; no clear D. The CDR3 runs 13 residues. CDR1 is MDHEN and CDR2 is SYDVKM in the germline V gene. V lost 3 bases to trimming and J lost 5 bases, with 11 bases between them. The CDR3 here is CASSFYSQHEQYF. CDR3 bases: TGTGCCAGCAGTTTCTACAGTCAACACGAGCAGTACTTC.

V gene TRBV6-4 combines with J gene TRBJ2-1; 9 bases agree with TRBD2. Germline assignment: CDR1 MRHNA and CDR2 SNTAGT. This CDR3 contains 15 residues. The trim removed 2 bases at V and 8 bases at J, leaving 7 bases unmatched. CDR3 coding DNA: TGTGCCAGCAGTGACGAGGCTAGCGGGGCTTATGAGCAGTTCTTC. Its translation: CASSDEASGAYEQFF.

V is TRBV27 and J is TRBJ1-4, with D perhaps matching TRBD1 (6 bases). Germline lookup yields CDR1 MNHEY and CDR2 SMNVEV (reference sequence). The CDR3 covers 15 residues. The ends were cut back, 5 bases at V and 8 bases at J, with 18 bases in the middle. The CDR3 nucleotides read TGTGCCAGCAGTCCCCTAGGGGGGGCTGGCGAAAAACTGTTTTTT. Protein: CASSPLGGAGEKLFF.

The chain links TRBV5-8 to TRBJ1-5; no firm D call. V shed 0 bases and J shed 9 bases, with 13 bases lying between them. The CDR3 loop spans 14 amino acids. Germline V gene data show CDR1 as SGHTS and CDR2 as YDEGEE. CDR3: CASSLEQSVGPQHF. The CDR3 DNA is TGTGCCAGCAGCTTGGAACAGTCCGTGGGGCCCCAGCATTTT.

The chain links TRBV18 to TRBJ2-1, with TRBD2 matching 12 bases. This CDR3 comprises 16 residues. The V segment lost 3 bases and the J segment 8 bases; nucleotides outside the gene matches: 8. CDR1 KGHSH and CDR2 LQKENI come from the germline V gene. This CDR3 reads CASSPQRLAGEDEQFF. CDR3 DNA sequence: TGTGCCAGCTCACCCCAAAGACTAGCGGGAGAGGATGAGCAGTTCTTC.

The chain is built from TRBV6-6 and TRBJ2-7; 9 bases agree with TRBD1. This CDR3 has 14 residues. The V gene's germline CDR1 is MNHNY and CDR2 SVGAGI (reference sequence). The trim removed 4 bases at V and 7 bases at J, leaving 8 bases unmatched. The CDR3 protein is CASSFSGDRVEQYF. Here the CDR3 DNA reads TGTGCCAGCAGTTTTTCCGGGGACAGGGTTGAGCAGTACTTC.

CDR3: CASSPRGVVGPQHF. CDR3 nucleotide sequence: TGTGCCAGCAGTCCCCGGGGGGTGGTTGGGCCCCAGCATTTT. The chain links TRBV6-5 to TRBJ1-5, with D perhaps TRBD1 (5 bases). V was trimmed by 5 bases and J by 9 bases, leaving 17 bases between them. The CDR3 is 14 residues long. CDR1 is MNHEY and CDR2 is SVGAGI in the germline V gene.

This clone was seen only a few times. The gene calls are TRBV2 and TRBJ1-5, with D possibly matching TRBD1 (5 bases). CDR3 length: 12 residues. Germline CDR1 reads SNHLY; CDR2 reads FYNNEI. V was shortened by 3 bases and J by 6 bases, with 6 bases between the two germline ends. The CDR3 reads CASSETVQPQHF. CDR3 DNA sequence: TGTGCCAGCAGTGAGACAGTTCAGCCCCAGCATTTT.

For this clone: This sample includes further DNA sequences coding for the same CDR3. The rearrangement uses TRBV2 and TRBJ2-7; 11 bases align to TRBD2. The length of the CDR3 is 14 residues. Germline trimming cut 4 bases from V and 4 bases from J; bases unmatched to any gene: 3. Germline CDR1 SNHLY, CDR2 FYNNEI. The CDR3 DNA follows: TGTGCCAGCAGTGTAGCGGGGGGGAGGTACGAGCAGTACTTC. This sequence encodes CASSVAGGRYEQYF. Filled out from reference TRBV2 and TRBJ2-7, the complete variable domain reads EPEVTQTPSHQVTQMGQEVILRCVPISNHLYFYWYRQILGQKVEFLVSFYNNEISEKSEIFDDQFSVERPDGSNFTLKIRSTKLEDSAMYFCASSVAGGRYEQYFGPGTRLTVT.

This clone was seen a handful of times. The chain carries TRBV10-1 and TRBJ1-2; TRBD1 agrees at 10 bases. Per germline, CDR1 WNHNN and CDR2 SYGVQD (reference sequence). The CDR3 totals 13 residues. Trimming removed 6 bases from V and 4 bases from J; junction bases left unmatched: 2. Here the CDR3 DNA reads TGCGCCAGCAGCCGGGACAGGGGCTATGGCTACACCTTC. Encoded protein: CASSRDRGYGYTF.

The chain carries TRBV25-1 and TRBJ1-1; 8 bases line up with TRBD1. Unmatched junction bases numbered 2, after V lost 4 bases and J lost 4 bases. Germline CDR1 is MGHDK and CDR2 is SYGVNS. This CDR3 is 13 amino acids long. This CDR3 is CASSVTGGTEAFF. The CDR3 coding sequence is TGTGCCAGCAGTGTAACAGGGGGCACTGAAGCTTTCTTT.

V and J are TRBV28 and TRBJ1-5, with no clear D. Germline V gene lookup returns CDR1 MDHEN and CDR2 SYDVKM. The CDR3 length is 13 residues. The CDR3 region has the DNA TGTGCTTACCGAGGAGGGAGCAATCAGCCCCAGCATTTT. Translating it yields CAYRGGSNQPQHF.

V is TRBV30 and J is TRBJ2-7; no reliable D call. Germline CDR1 GTSNPN, CDR2 SVGIG (reference sequence). The CDR3 runs 12 residues. Trimming removed 0 bases from V and 4 bases from J, with 7 bases in between. In DNA, the CDR3 is TGTGCCTGGAGTGTAATGAGTTACGAGCAGTACTTC. It codes for CAWSVMSYEQYF.

The chain uses TRBV6-5 and TRBJ2-1; D perhaps matches TRBD2 (5 bases). Trimming pared 2 bases from V and 6 bases from J, leaving 11 bases between. CDR1 is MNHEY and CDR2 is SVGAGI in the germline V gene. This CDR3 is built from 14 residues. The CDR3 is CASSYATGVNEQFF. As DNA, the CDR3 is TGTGCCAGCAGTTACGCCACCGGGGTCAATGAGCAGTTCTTC.